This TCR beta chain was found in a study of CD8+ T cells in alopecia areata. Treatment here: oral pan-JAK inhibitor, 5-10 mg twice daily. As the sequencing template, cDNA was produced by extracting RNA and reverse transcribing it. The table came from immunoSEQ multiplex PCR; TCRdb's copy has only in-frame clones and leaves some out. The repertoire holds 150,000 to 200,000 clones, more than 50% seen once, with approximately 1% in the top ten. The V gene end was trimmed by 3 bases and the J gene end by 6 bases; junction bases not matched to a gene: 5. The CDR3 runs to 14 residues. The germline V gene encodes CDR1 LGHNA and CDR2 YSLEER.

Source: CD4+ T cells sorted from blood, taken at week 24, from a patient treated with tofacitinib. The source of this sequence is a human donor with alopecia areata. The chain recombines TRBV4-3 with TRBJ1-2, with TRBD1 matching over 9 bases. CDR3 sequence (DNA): TGCGCCAGCAGCCACCCCGGGACAGGGCATGGCTACACCTTC. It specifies CASSHPGTGHGYTF.